The clone carrying this TCR beta chain was counted only a few times. The sample comes from a study of T cell repertoires in cytomegalovirus infection. Study-wide context: Public TCR beta signatures marked donors with CMV infection and the matching HLA.

Using its own MiXCR run on the reads, TCRdb lists one record per CDR3 protein. The sample lists some 440,000 distinct CDR3 sequences; 25% to 40% were seen once. The CDR3 is 14 amino acids. Germline CDR1 and CDR2: MGHRA and YSYEKL. V gave up 4 bases and J gave up 8 bases; unmatched junction bases: 10. Sequenced material: PBMCs. V usage is TRBV4-1 and J usage is TRBJ1-2; 7 bases align to TRBD1. The TCR originated in a human donor in good health (CMV status not recorded). Some clones in this sample may be carry-over from other donors' samples. CDR3 in amino acids: CASSRTGAGYGYTF. The CDR3 nucleotides are TGCGCCAGCAGCCGAACAGGGGCGGGCTACGGCTACACCTTC.